These 18 T cell receptor beta chains were all obtained from the same sample, sequenced in a study of OX40 agonist ivuxolimab in advanced cancers. The data were produced by immunoSEQ multiplex PCR, yet TCRdb's version contains in-frame clones alone and is incomplete. The table lists about 88,000 clones, about 86% of them singletons. This sample comprised CD4+ or CD8+ T cells sorted from blood, obtained in a trial of the OX40 agonist ivuxolimab. These receptors were collected from an adult with an advanced solid tumor such as melanoma, head and neck, liver or kidney cancer.

This clone was picked up one time. The V call is TRBV25-1, the J call TRBJ1-4; 9 bases match TRBD1. Trimming cost V 4 bases and J 8 bases; bases outside gene matches: 5. Per the germline V gene, CDR1 is MGHDK and CDR2 is SYGVNS. This CDR3 has 14 residues. CDR3 coding DNA: TGTGCCAGCAGTGCTTACAGGGGGCGCGAAAAACTGTTTTTT. It yields the protein CASSAYRGREKLFF.

The chain is built from TRBV11-3 and TRBJ2-3; D perhaps matches TRBD1 (6 bases). Germline V CDR1 and CDR2: SGHNT, YENEEA. V lost 1 base to trimming and J lost 1 base, with 12 bases between them. The CDR3 has 16 residues. The CDR3 DNA is TGTGCCAGCAGCTTAGGGGGTGGGGGCGGCACAGATACGCAGTATTTT. Protein: CASSLGGGGGTDTQYF.

The V call is TRBV14, the J call TRBJ2-3; D gene unclear. The CDR3 length is 15 residues. Germline V CDR1 and CDR2: SGHDN, FVKESK. Trimming took 1 base from V and 1 from J, leaving 9 bases between them. DNA of the CDR3: TGTGCCAGCAGCCAAGCTTTTTCTGGCACAGATACGCAGTATTTT. It yields the protein CASSQAFSGTDTQYF.

The rearrangement uses TRBV18 and TRBJ2-2, with a weak D call TRBD1 (5 bases). Germline V CDR1 and CDR2: KGHSH, LQKENI. The CDR3 contains 15 residues. V lost 2 bases, J lost 4 bases, and 11 bases lay in between. The CDR3 is CASSPSGHFTGELFF. The CDR3 DNA sequence: TGTGCCAGCTCACCATCCGGACACTTCACCGGGGAGCTGTTTTTT.

This chain joins TRBV5-1 and TRBJ1-2, with a tentative D call TRBD1 (5 bases). Trimming removed 0 bases at V and 5 bases at J, with 8 bases between. The CDR3 covers 13 residues. The germline V gene has CDR1 SGHRS and CDR2 YFSETQ. Here the CDR3 DNA reads TGCGCCAGCAGCTTGGGACAGTCTTATGGCTACACCTTC. Its translation is CASSLGQSYGYTF.

The rearrangement links TRBV18 to TRBJ2-3; possibly TRBD2 for D (6 bases). Trimming stripped 2 bases from V and 3 bases from J, with 12 bases between. CDR1 is KGHSH and CDR2 is LQKENI in the germline V gene. The CDR3 length is 15 residues. CDR3 loop: CASSPGLRDTDTQYF. In DNA, the CDR3 is TGTGCCAGCTCACCAGGGTTGCGGGATACAGATACGCAGTATTTT.

The V and J genes are TRBV6-5 and TRBJ2-5; weak D call: TRBD1 (6 bases). The V and J ends lost 8 bases and 5 bases respectively, with 12 bases between them. This CDR3 has 12 residues. Germline V gives CDR1 MNHEY, CDR2 SVGAGI. The CDR3 region is CASSGQTETQYF. The DNA of the CDR3 is TGTGCCAGCTCGGGACAAACTGAGACCCAGTACTTC.

The chain combines TRBV7-8 with TRBJ2-2; 10 bases map to TRBD2. Germline loops: CDR1 SGHVS, CDR2 FQNEAQ. This CDR3 comprises 15 residues. J was trimmed by 5 bases and V by 5 bases; bases with no gene match: 5. The CDR3 region is CASSLRTSGTGELFF. CDR3 nucleotide sequence: TGTGCCAGCAGCCTTAGGACTAGCGGAACCGGGGAGCTGTTTTTT.

The J gene is TRBJ2-7, the V gene TRBV18; D may be TRBD1 (5 bases). This CDR3 has 16 amino acids. Germline lookup yields CDR1 KGHSH and CDR2 LQKENI. The V end was cut by 2 bases, the J end by 3 bases, with 17 bases between. The CDR3 protein is CASSPITTAYVYEQYF. CDR3 nucleotide sequence: TGTGCCAGCTCACCAATCACGACAGCTTACGTCTACGAGCAGTACTTC.

The rearrangement links TRBV5-1 to TRBJ1-1, with 11 bases that match TRBD1. The V gene end was trimmed by 3 bases and the J gene end by 4 bases; junction bases not matched to a gene: 2. CDR1 is SGHRS, CDR2 YFSETQ, per germline. The CDR3 contains 14 residues. The CDR3 here is CASSSGTGGTEAFF. In DNA form, the CDR3 reads TGCGCCAGCAGCTCCGGGACAGGGGGCACTGAAGCTTTCTTT.

The rearrangement links TRBV5-5 to TRBJ1-5; D gene ambiguous. In germline, CDR1 is SGHKS, CDR2 YYEKEE (reference sequence). The germline V and J ends were trimmed by 4 bases and 2 bases, with 13 bases remaining between them. The CDR3 extends over 15 amino acids. For the CDR3, the DNA is TGTGCCAGCAGCGTCTTGGAGGGTGGCAATCAGCCCCAGCATTTT. This gives the protein CASSVLEGGNQPQHF.

The chain recombines TRBV19 with TRBJ2-7, with 7 bases identical to TRBD1. This CDR3 region has 13 residues. CDR1 is LNHDA and CDR2 is SQIVND in the germline V gene (reference sequence). Trimming took 5 bases from V and 4 from J; bases not matched to a gene: 5. The CDR3 DNA reads as TGTGCCAGTAGTTGGGACAGAGAATACGAGCAGTACTTC. Translation gives CASSWDREYEQYF.

V usage is TRBV10-1 and J usage is TRBJ2-1; D gene ambiguous. Germline CDR1 WNHNN, CDR2 SYGVQD (reference sequence). V lost 4 bases and J 2 bases, leaving 12 bases between the germline ends. This CDR3 comprises 15 residues. The CDR3 loop is CASSADPNPYNEQFF. In nucleotides, the CDR3 is TGCGCCAGCAGTGCCGACCCAAACCCCTACAATGAGCAGTTCTTC.

The chain carries TRBV25-1 and TRBJ1-2; a possible D gene is TRBD1 (5 bases). CDR3 length: 12 residues. V was pared by 5 bases and J by 7 bases, with 11 bases between. From germline, CDR1 is MGHDK and CDR2 SYGVNS. The chain's CDR3 is CASSMTAFGYTF. DNA for the CDR3: TGTGCCAGCAGTATGACAGCATTTGGCTACACCTTC.

This clone appeared a single time. Relative to the germline gene, one junction end is altered; a read error may explain this. The chain couples TRBV5-1 to TRBJ2-1; D possibly uses TRBD1 or TRBD2 (6 bases each). The CDR3 totals 14 residues. CDR1 and CDR2 from the germline V gene are SGHRS and YFSETQ. The CDR3, as DNA: TGCGCCAGCAGCCCGGTAGCCGGGGGCAATGTGCAGTTCTTC. Its protein is CASSPVAGGNVQFF. The full variable domain, with the rest looked up from reference TRBV5-1 and TRBJ2-1, is KAGVTQTPRYLIKTRGQQVTLSCSPISGHRSVSWYQQTPGQGLQFLFEYFSETQRNKGNFPGRFSGRQFSNSRSEMNVSTLELGDSALYLCASSPVAGGNVQFFGPGTRLTVL.

The J gene is TRBJ1-1, the V gene TRBV11-2; TRBD1 might be the D (5 bases). The germline V and J ends were trimmed by 3 bases and 0 bases, with 8 bases remaining between them. Germline V gene data show CDR1 as SGHAT and CDR2 as FQNNGV. The CDR3 is 14 amino acids. The CDR3 nucleotides are TGTGCCAGCAGCTTCACAGGTCTGAACACTGAAGCTTTCTTT. It specifies CASSFTGLNTEAFF.

This sequence joins TRBV5-1 and TRBJ1-5; 9 bases line up with TRBD1. This CDR3 is built from 14 residues. V shed 4 bases and J 6 bases; nucleotides not matched to a gene: 5. Germline CDR1 is SGHRS and CDR2 is YFSETQ. The chain's CDR3 is CASSKGQGVQPQHF. As DNA, the CDR3 is TGCGCCAGCAGCAAGGGACAGGGTGTTCAGCCCCAGCATTTT.

The chain uses TRBV30 and TRBJ1-6; 9 bases line up with TRBD1. Germline CDR1 reads GTSNPN; CDR2 reads SVGIG (reference sequence). This CDR3 has 14 residues. Losses at the gene ends were 1 base for V and 9 bases for J; bases not matched to a gene: 4. The CDR3 is CAWSAGTGTSPLHF. CDR3 nucleotide sequence: TGTGCCTGGAGTGCCGGGACAGGGACTTCACCCCTCCACTTT.